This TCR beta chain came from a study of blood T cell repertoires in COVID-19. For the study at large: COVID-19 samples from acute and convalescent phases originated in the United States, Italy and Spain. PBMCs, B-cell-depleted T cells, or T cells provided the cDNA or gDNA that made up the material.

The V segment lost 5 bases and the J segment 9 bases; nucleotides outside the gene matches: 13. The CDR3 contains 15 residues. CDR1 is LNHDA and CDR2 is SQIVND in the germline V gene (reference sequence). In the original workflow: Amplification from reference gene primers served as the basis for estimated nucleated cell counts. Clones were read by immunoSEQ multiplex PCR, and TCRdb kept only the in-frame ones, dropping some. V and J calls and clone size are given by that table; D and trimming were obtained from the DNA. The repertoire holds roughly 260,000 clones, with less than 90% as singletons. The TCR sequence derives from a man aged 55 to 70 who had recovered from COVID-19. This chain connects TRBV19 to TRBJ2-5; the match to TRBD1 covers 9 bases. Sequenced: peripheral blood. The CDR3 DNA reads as TGTGCCAGTAGTTCCCCGGGACAGGGCGGGTGGGCCCAGTACTTC. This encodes CASSSPGQGGWAQYF.